One T cell receptor (beta chain) is described in this entry. The antigen remains unidentified. The record originates from a study of Siglec-9 on CD8 T cells in melanoma. Whole-study findings and limits: An effector memory CD8+ subset marked by Siglec-9 reportedly appeared to gather in melanoma.

CDR3 length equals 11 residues. Germline CDR1 is MNHEY and CDR2 is SMNVEV (reference sequence). V shed 6 bases and J shed 7 bases, with 10 bases lying between them. This table comes from immunoSEQ multiplex PCR, and its TCRdb copy is limited to in-frame clones, with some not included. The repertoire includes over 30,000 clones, about 80% of them detected once, and less than 2% sits in the top ten. The chain carries TRBV27 and TRBJ2-7; D gene unclear. The TCR was taken from a human donor in good health. Sample: Siglec-9- CD8+ T cells sorted from blood. CDR3 in DNA: TGTGCCAGCAGCTCTACGCGGGAGCAGTACTTC. Amino acid sequence: CASSSTREQYF.